The rows below give T cell receptor beta chains drawn from one sample of a study of T cell changes during pregnancy in multiple sclerosis. This table comes from immunoSEQ multiplex PCR, and its TCRdb copy is limited to in-frame clones, with some not included. The sample has more than 55,000 clones, 91% seen once. The material was peripheral blood, obtained in the third trimester of pregnancy. Source of these receptors: a female donor in good health, enrolled as a control in a pregnancy study. Each CDR3 is given with its conserved first and last residue. The D gene is left open where the match is weak. Clone size is stated in some rows and not others, as once, few, many or a class when expanded.

clone size	D gene	V gene	J gene	CDR3 DNA	CDR3 protein
NA	NA	TRBV30	TRBJ1-4	TGTGCCTGGAGTGTACCCCTCGGTCTGGGAGATGAAAAACTGTTTTTT	CAWSVPLGLGDEKLFF
NA	TRBD1	TRBV2	TRBJ2-1	TGTGCCAGCAGCGGGGACAGGGGGCGTTACAATGAGCAGTTCTTC	CASSGDRGRYNEQFF
NA	NA	TRBV18	TRBJ1-6	TGTGCCAGCTCACCAAGATACAGGGACCCCCTCCACTTT	CASSPRYRDPLHF
NA	NA	TRBV7-8	TRBJ2-7	TGTGCCAGCAGCTCCGACCCTCGACAGGAGCAGTACTTC	CASSSDPRQEQYF
NA	NA	TRBV5-1	TRBJ2-7	TGCGCCAGCAGCTTGGATATGAGGGAGAAAAGCTCCTACGAGCAGTACTTC	CASSLDMREKSSYEQYF
NA	TRBD2	TRBV11-1	TRBJ2-7	TGTGCCAGCAGCTCCACGACGGGACTAGCGGGAGTCGAGCAGTACTTC	CASSSTTGLAGVEQYF
NA	TRBD2	TRBV19	TRBJ2-7	TGTGCCAGTAGTATTGGACTAGCGGGAGGGATCCCCTACGAGCAGTACTTC	CASSIGLAGGIPYEQYF
NA	NA	TRBV9	TRBJ1-5	TGTGCCAGCAGCGTAGCGGGTGGTCCCCAGCATTTT	CASSVAGGPQHF
NA	TRBD2	TRBV4-2	TRBJ2-3	TGTGCCAGCAGCCAACCTAGCGGGGGGGAGGGGGATACGCAGTATTTT	CASSQPSGGEGDTQYF
NA	TRBD2	TRBV19	TRBJ2-3	TGTGCCAGTAGTATCCGACTAGCGGGGAGCACAGATACGCAGTATTTT	CASSIRLAGSTDTQYF
NA	NA	TRBV7-7	TRBJ2-1	TGTGCTAGCAGCACAAAGATAAGGGGTGAGCAGTTCTTC	CASSTKIRGEQFF
NA	NA	TRBV30	TRBJ1-2	TGTGCCTGGAGTAAACAGGGACTAAACTATGGCTACACCTTC	CAWSKQGLNYGYTF
NA	NA	TRBV30	TRBJ2-7	TGTGCCTGGAGTGTACGCGCCGAGCAGTACTTC	CAWSVRAEQYF
NA	NA	TRBV27	TRBJ1-5	TGTGCCATCGGCCCGGGGGGAGCTCAGCCCCAGCATTTT	CAIGPGGAQPQHF
NA	TRBD2	TRBV9	TRBJ2-3	TGTGCCAGCAGCGTAGGCGGGGGGGCCTCAGATACGCAGTATTTT	CASSVGGGASDTQYF
NA	NA	TRBV29-1	TRBJ2-3	TGCAGCGTTGAAGGGGGCGCTCCGGGCACAGATACGCAGTATTTT	CSVEGGAPGTDTQYF
NA	NA	TRBV7-9	TRBJ1-3	TGTGCCAGCAGCTTTCAAGTGTCTGCAGGCTCTGGAAACACCATATATTTT	CASSFQVSAGSGNTIYF
NA	TRBD1	TRBV7-8	TRBJ1-1	TGTGCCAGCAGCTTTGAGGGGGCCGGCACTGAAGCTTTCTTT	CASSFEGAGTEAFF
NA	NA	TRBV21-1	TRBJ1-2	TGTGCCAGCAAATTCGGGGATGGCTACACCTTC	CASKFGDGYTF
few	NA	TRBV18	TRBJ1-1	TGTGCCAGCTCTGGGGGACAGAACACTGAAGCTTTCTTT	CASSGGQNTEAFF
NA	NA	TRBV19	TRBJ1-2	TGTGCCAGTAGCTCCCCCGAGGGCAGGTTTTATGGCTACACCTTC	CASSSPEGRFYGYTF
NA	TRBD2	TRBV19	TRBJ2-2	TGTGCCCTCGGGGGAGGGCGAACCGGGGAGCTGTTTTTT	CALGGGRTGELFF
NA	NA	TRBV10-2	TRBJ2-7	TGCGCCAGCAGTGATGCGGGCTTCCCGGTCTCCTACGAGCAGTACTTC	CASSDAGFPVSYEQYF
NA	NA	TRBV19	TRBJ2-1	TGTGCCAGTAGTATAGATCAGGCCCCTCGGGGGCAGTTCTTC	CASSIDQAPRGQFF
NA	NA	TRBV20-1	TRBJ1-4	TGCAGTGCTAGCATTAATGAAAAACTGTTTTTT	CSASINEKLFF
NA	NA	TRBV27	TRBJ2-3	TGTGCCAGCAGCGAGCGCGGGGTAGGAGATACGCAGTATTTT	CASSERGVGDTQYF
NA	NA	TRBV11-2	TRBJ2-6	TGTGCCAGCAGCCCCGCCGGAGGAGTCAACGTCCTGACTTTC	CASSPAGGVNVLTF
NA	TRBD2	TRBV18	TRBJ2-3	TGTGCCAGCTCACCAATGACCCCCGGGGCGGGGGGGGCAGATACGCAGTATTTT	CASSPMTPGAGGADTQYF
NA	TRBD1	TRBV7-2	TRBJ1-2	TGTGCCAGCAGCCGGAACAGGGGGCGAGGCTACACCTTC	CASSRNRGRGYTF
few	NA	TRBV6-6	TRBJ1-5	TGTGCCAGCAGTTACAGAGGGTCCGATCAGCCCCAGCATTTT	CASSYRGSDQPQHF
NA	NA	TRBV2	TRBJ2-7	TGTGCCAGCAGTGAGGGGACTTCCTACGAGCAGTACTTC	CASSEGTSYEQYF
NA	TRBD2	TRBV7-2	TRBJ2-7	TGTGCCAGCAGCTCGGGAGGACCTGGGCCCTTC	CASSSGGPGPF
NA	NA	TRBV28	TRBJ1-4	TGTGCCGCCCTAAACAGGGCTGGGGAAAAACTGTTTTTT	CAALNRAGEKLFF
NA	NA	TRBV5-4	TRBJ1-1	TGTGCCAGCAGCTTGGGAGAGAACACTGAAGCTTTCTTT	CASSLGENTEAFF
NA	NA	TRBV5-1	TRBJ2-2	TGCGCCAGCAGCCCGGGACTCCCGAACACCGGGGAGCTGTTTTTT	CASSPGLPNTGELFF
NA	TRBD2	TRBV18	TRBJ2-3	TGTGCCAGCTCACCATCAGGTAGTAGCGGGGGGCACAACAAGGATACGCAGTATTTT	CASSPSGSSGGHNKDTQYF
NA	NA	TRBV19	TRBJ1-2	TGTGCCAGTAGACAGGAATATGGCTACACCTTC	CASRQEYGYTF
few	NA	TRBV10-3	TRBJ1-1	TGTGCCTCCGGGGGGAGGGGCACTGAAGCTTTCTTT	CASGGRGTEAFF
NA	NA	TRBV27	TRBJ2-5	TGTGCCAGCAGCCTATCTCGAGGGTACCAAGAGACCCAGTACTTC	CASSLSRGYQETQYF
NA	NA	TRBV11-2	TRBJ2-7	TGTGCCAGCAGCTCCGGTTCCTTCTACGAGCAGTACTTC	CASSSGSFYEQYF
NA	TRBD2	TRBV9	TRBJ2-1	TGTGCCAGCAGCGTCAGCACTAGCGGTTACTACAATGAGCAGTTCTTC	CASSVSTSGYYNEQFF
NA	NA	TRBV7-9	TRBJ1-2	TGTGCCAGCAGCTTAGGTCGGGAGGGTCCCTATGGCTACACCTTC	CASSLGREGPYGYTF
NA	TRBD1	TRBV5-1	TRBJ2-7	TGCGCCAGTACTCCGGGACAGGGAACCTACGAGCAGTACTTC	CASTPGQGTYEQYF
NA	TRBD1	TRBV28	TRBJ1-5	TGTGCCAGCAGTTTATTCTGGGACAGAATCAATCAGCCCCAGCATTTT	CASSLFWDRINQPQHF
once	NA	TRBV19	TRBJ1-5	TGTGCCAGTAGTATTGAACTTTTTAATCAGCCCCAGCATTTT	CASSIELFNQPQHF
NA	TRBD1	TRBV2	TRBJ1-4	TGTGCCAGCAGCCTGACAGGGGGGAGGGAAAAACTGTTTTTT	CASSLTGGREKLFF
NA	NA	TRBV28	TRBJ2-7	TGTGCCAGCTCATCGGGGGGCAGTACCACCGCCGAGCAGTACTTC	CASSSGGSTTAEQYF
few	NA	TRBV2	TRBJ2-7	TGTGCCAGCAGTGAAGTACTAGCTGTCGAGCAGTACTTC	CASSEVLAVEQYF
NA	NA	TRBV6-4	TRBJ2-1	TGTGCCAGCAGTGAAGAGGGGGAAACCTACAATGAGCAGTTCTTC	CASSEEGETYNEQFF
NA	TRBD1	TRBV2	TRBJ2-1	TGTGCCAGCAGTCCACAGGGGGGACCCGACTACAATGAGCAGTTCTTC	CASSPQGGPDYNEQFF
NA	NA	TRBV18	TRBJ2-1	TGTGCCAGCTCACCACCCCAGGGAGGAGGAAACAATGAGCAGTTCTTC	CASSPPQGGGNNEQFF